These 22 T cell receptor beta chains were all obtained from the same sample, sequenced in a study of T cell responses to AZD1222 COVID-19 vaccine. The method was immunoSEQ multiplex PCR; TCRdb's version includes in-frame clones alone and lacks a portion of them. This sample yields some 280,000 clones, of which around 92% are seen a single time; less than 0.65% belongs to the top ten. The sample was peripheral blood, taken 28 days after the second AZD1222 dose. Receptors originate from an adult who received the AZD1222 COVID-19 vaccine.

V and J are TRBV19 and TRBJ1-1; D uncertain. Trimming cost V 8 bases and J 5 bases, with 9 bases left between them. This CDR3 is built from 11 residues. Germline assignment: CDR1 LNHDA and CDR2 SQIVND (reference sequence). The CDR3 coding sequence is TGTGCCAGTGCAAAGGGTACTGAAGCTTTCTTT. Its protein product is CASAKGTEAFF. The full variable domain, rest sourced from reference TRBV19 and TRBJ1-1, is DGGITQSPKYLFRKEGQNVTLSCEQNLNHDAMYWYRQDPGQGLRLIYYSQIVNDFQKGDIAEGYSVSREKKESFPLTVTSAQKNPTAFYLCASAKGTEAFFGQGTRLTVV.

J is TRBJ2-2 and V is TRBV19, with 7 positions matching TRBD2. The V gene end was trimmed by 0 bases and the J gene end by 5 bases; junction bases not matched to a gene: 3. The CDR3 has 15 residues. Germline assignment: CDR1 LNHDA and CDR2 SQIVND (reference sequence). CDR3 DNA sequence: TGTGCCAGTAGTATAGAACGGGGGGAGACCGGGGAGCTGTTTTTT. Its protein product is CASSIERGETGELFF.

V and J are TRBV5-1 and TRBJ1-1; no clear D. The V end was cut by 2 bases, the J end by 8 bases, with 10 bases between. Germline CDR1 reads SGHRS; CDR2 reads YFSETQ. This CDR3 spans 12 amino acids. Here the CDR3 reads CASSFRGREAFF. The CDR3 DNA reads TGCGCCAGCAGCTTCCGTGGGAGAGAAGCTTTCTTT.

The CDR3 DNA follows: TGTGCCAGCAGGGCGGATCTTTACGAGCAGTACTTC. It translates to CASRADLYEQYF. V gene TRBV6-5 combines with J gene TRBJ2-7; no firm D call. Deletions cut 6 bases from V and 4 bases from J, with 10 bases between. Germline V gene lookup returns CDR1 MNHEY and CDR2 SVGAGI. The CDR3 sequence is 12 residues long.

This clone was found once. The rearrangement joins TRBV5-1 to TRBJ2-1; TRBD2 agrees at 11 bases. CDR1 is SGHRS and CDR2 is YFSETQ in the germline V gene. The CDR3 length is 16 residues. V was pared by 5 bases and J by 7 bases, with 11 bases of the junction left unmatched. CDR3 coding DNA: TGCGCCAGCAGTGTTATTCTAGCGGGGGGTACAAATGAGCAGTTCTTC. It translates to CASSVILAGGTNEQFF. Full variable domain (remainder filled in from reference TRBV5-1 and TRBJ2-1): KAGVTQTPRYLIKTRGQQVTLSCSPISGHRSVSWYQQTPGQGLQFLFEYFSETQRNKGNFPGRFSGRQFSNSRSEMNVSTLELGDSALYLCASSVILAGGTNEQFFGPGTRLTVL.

In this sample, this clone turned up once. This sequence joins TRBV7-2 and TRBJ2-7; D not resolved. The CDR3 loop spans 11 amino acids. V was cut by 4 bases and J by 3 bases, with 4 bases left in between. Germline values: CDR1 SGHTA, CDR2 FQGNSA. In DNA, the CDR3 is TGTGCCAGCAGCTCGTACTACGAGCAGTACTTC. Protein product: CASSSYYEQYF.

The chain carries TRBV28 and TRBJ1-4; 8 bases match TRBD1. Trimming took 7 bases from V and 8 from J; bases not matched to a gene: 9. From germline, CDR1 is MDHEN and CDR2 SYDVKM. The CDR3 has 14 amino acids. This chain's CDR3 is CASTGQGGMEKLFF. DNA for the CDR3: TGTGCCAGCACCGGACAGGGAGGGATGGAAAAACTGTTTTTT.

This chain joins TRBV6-5 and TRBJ1-3; D remains ambiguous. Germline CDR1 reads MNHEY; CDR2 reads SVGAGI. The CDR3 is 13 amino acids. The V gene lost 8 bases and the J gene lost 3 bases, with 11 bases spanning the gap. DNA of the CDR3: TGTGCCAGCCAGGCGGCAGTTGGAAACACCATATATTTT. This gives the protein CASQAAVGNTIYF.

The chain employs TRBV11-2 and TRBJ2-5, with a tentative D call TRBD1 (5 bases). The germline V gene encodes CDR1 SGHAT and CDR2 FQNNGV. V was shortened by 2 bases and J by 7 bases, with 11 bases between the two germline ends. The CDR3 contains 13 residues. This CDR3 reads CASSLMDTRTQYF. The DNA of the CDR3 is TGTGCCAGCAGCTTAATGGACACAAGGACCCAGTACTTC.

The chain couples TRBV28 to TRBJ2-1, with TRBD2 matching over 13 bases. The J segment lost 5 bases and the V segment lost 4 bases, leaving 8 bases of the junction unmatched. Germline loops: CDR1 MDHEN, CDR2 SYDVKM. This CDR3 comprises 17 residues. CDR3 sequence: CASSSTSGRAPHNEQFF. The DNA for the CDR3 is TGTGCCAGCAGTTCCACTAGCGGGAGGGCCCCCCACAATGAGCAGTTCTTC.

The chain has TRBV15 and TRBJ1-5; 7 bases map to TRBD1. CDR1 and CDR2 (germline): LNHNV, YYDKDF (reference sequence). The length of the CDR3 is 14 residues. With 4 bases clipped from V and 5 bases from J, the junction kept 5 bases outside the gene matches. DNA of the CDR3: TGTGCCACCAGCAACAGGGGAACCTATCAGCCCCAGCATTTT. Amino acid sequence: CATSNRGTYQPQHF.

This chain links TRBV7-2 with TRBJ2-1, with a tentative D call TRBD2 (6 bases). The CDR3 spans 15 residues. From germline, CDR1 is SGHTA and CDR2 FQGNSA. V lost 6 bases and J 2 bases, leaving 14 bases between the germline ends. The CDR3 reads CASSPLGGTYNEQFF. The CDR3 region has the DNA TGTGCCAGCAGTCCCTTAGGCGGGACCTACAATGAGCAGTTCTTC.

The chain combines TRBV2 with TRBJ1-1; D is perhaps TRBD1 (5 bases). The CDR3 has 13 amino acids. V gave up 4 bases and J gave up 7 bases, with 13 bases separating them. Germline values: CDR1 SNHLY, CDR2 FYNNEI. CDR3 bases: TGTGCCAGCAGTGGGGAAGGGGCAGGTGAAGCTTTCTTT. It yields the protein CASSGEGAGEAFF.

The chain joins TRBV6-5 to TRBJ1-6, with 7 bases matching TRBD1. V trimming: 4 bases; J trimming: 5 bases; junction bases outside the gene matches: 2. The CDR3 is 14 residues long. Germline CDR1 MNHEY, CDR2 SVGAGI. For the CDR3, the DNA is TGTGCCAGCAGTTGGGGGACAGATAATTCACCCCTCCACTTT. The encoded protein is CASSWGTDNSPLHF.

V usage is TRBV19 and J usage is TRBJ1-2; D uncertain. This CDR3 has 13 residues. Germline-derived CDR1 and CDR2 are LNHDA and SQIVND (reference sequence). V shed 7 bases and J shed 5 bases, with 14 bases lying between them. The CDR3 region is CASTQGPDYGYTF. The DNA for the CDR3 is TGTGCCAGTACCCAAGGGCCAGATTATGGCTACACCTTC.

V gene TRBV7-9 combines with J gene TRBJ1-5; 7 bases are shared with TRBD1. Germline values: CDR1 SEHNR, CDR2 FQNEAQ (reference sequence). Trimming at V came to 3 bases and at J to 4 bases, leaving 3 bases not matched to a gene. This CDR3 contains 14 residues. The CDR3, as DNA: TGTGCCAGCAGCTTGACGACAGGGAATCAGCCCCAGCATTTT. It yields the protein CASSLTTGNQPQHF.

The chain recombines TRBV23-1 with TRBJ1-5, with D tentatively TRBD1 (6 bases). Being an ORF, TRBV23-1 has a function that is uncertain. Trimming took off 8 bases at V and 0 bases at J, with 11 bases between the two ends. The CDR3 extends over 14 amino acids. The CDR3: CASVCRGSNQPQHF. Written as DNA, the CDR3 is TGCGCCAGCGTCTGCAGGGGTAGCAATCAGCCCCAGCATTTT.

V gene TRBV6-5 combines with J gene TRBJ1-2, with D unresolved. From germline, CDR1 is MNHEY and CDR2 SVGAGI. This CDR3 is 12 amino acids long. V dropped 0 bases and J dropped 10 bases, with 9 bases sitting between them. The CDR3 loop reads CASSYSLRDYTF. The DNA for the CDR3 is TGTGCCAGCAGTTACTCCCTCCGAGACTACACCTTC.

The rearrangement joins TRBV5-1 to TRBJ1-2, with D possibly being TRBD1 (6 bases). Germline V gene data show CDR1 as SGHRS and CDR2 as YFSETQ. V was pared by 0 bases and J by 10 bases, with 19 bases between. This CDR3 region has 15 residues. CDR3 in DNA: TGCGCCAGCAGCTTGGCCGGGACAAAGACAGGTTACTACACCTTC. It encodes CASSLAGTKTGYYTF.

This clone was detected once. The V gene is TRBV3-1 (or the pseudogene TRBV3-2), the J gene TRBJ2-1; D gene uncertain. CDR1 and CDR2 (germline): LGHDT, YNNKEL (reference sequence). V lost 1 base to trimming and J lost 8 bases, with 3 bases between them. This CDR3 region has 11 residues. The CDR3 bases are TGTGCCAGCAGCCAAGTACATGAGCAGTTCTTC. This gives the protein CASSQVHEQFF.

Concerning this clone: Other DNA sequences from this sample encode an identical CDR3 as well. The genes are TRBV18 and TRBJ2-1, with D uncertain. This CDR3 has 13 residues. V dropped 3 bases and J dropped 8 bases, with 11 bases sitting between them. Germline V gene sequence: CDR1 KGHSH, CDR2 LQKENI. CDR3 in amino acids: CASSPPSFDEQFF. In nucleotides, the CDR3 is TGTGCCAGCTCACCCCCTTCGTTCGATGAGCAGTTCTTC.

This clone appeared once. The V gene is TRBV10-3, the J gene TRBJ1-3; TRBD1 matches 7 bases. Per the germline V gene, CDR1 is ENHRY and CDR2 is SYGVKD. V was pared by 10 bases and J by 4 bases, with 10 bases of the junction left unmatched. The CDR3 sequence is 14 residues long. The CDR3 loop reads CASDATGVGNTIYF. The CDR3 bases are TGTGCCAGCGACGCCACAGGGGTCGGAAACACCATATATTTT.